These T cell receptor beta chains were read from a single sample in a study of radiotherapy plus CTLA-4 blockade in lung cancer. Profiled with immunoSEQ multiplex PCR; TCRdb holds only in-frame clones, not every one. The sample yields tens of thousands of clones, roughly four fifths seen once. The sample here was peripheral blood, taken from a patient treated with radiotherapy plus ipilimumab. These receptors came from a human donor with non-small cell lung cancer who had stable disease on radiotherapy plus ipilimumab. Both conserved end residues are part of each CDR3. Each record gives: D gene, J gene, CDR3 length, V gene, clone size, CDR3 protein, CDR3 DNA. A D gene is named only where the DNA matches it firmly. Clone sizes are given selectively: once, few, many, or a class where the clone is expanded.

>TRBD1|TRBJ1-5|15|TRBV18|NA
CASSQLGTGDQPQHF
TGTGCCAGCTCACAACTTGGGACAGGCGATCAGCCCCAGCATTTT
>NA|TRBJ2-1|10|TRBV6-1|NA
CASIANEQFF
TGTGCCAGCATAGCGAATGAGCAGTTCTTC
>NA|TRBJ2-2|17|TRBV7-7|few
CASSESRTGRSTGELFF
TGTGCCAGCAGCGAAAGCAGGACTGGCCGGAGTACCGGGGAGCTGTTTTTT
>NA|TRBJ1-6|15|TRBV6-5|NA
CASSRRRDHNSPLHF
TGTGCCAGCAGTCGACGGAGGGATCATAATTCACCCCTCCACTTT
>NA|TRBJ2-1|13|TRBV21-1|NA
CASIARHLNEQFF
TGTGCCAGCATCGCCCGTCACCTCAATGAGCAGTTCTTC
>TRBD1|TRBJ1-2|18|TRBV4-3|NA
CASSQDDDSRGRSYGYTF
TGCGCCAGCAGCCAAGATGATGATAGCAGGGGGCGAAGCTATGGCTACACCTTC
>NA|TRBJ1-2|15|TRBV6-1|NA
CASYPRRGLGYGYTF
TGTGCCAGCTACCCCCGTCGGGGGCTGGGCTATGGCTACACCTTC
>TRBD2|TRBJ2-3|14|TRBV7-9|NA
CATLAGVSTDTQYF
TGTGCCACCCTAGCGGGGGTTTCCACAGATACGCAGTATTTT
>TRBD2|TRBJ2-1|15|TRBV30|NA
CAWSFGGVLYNEQFF
TGTGCCTGGAGTTTCGGGGGGGTTCTTTACAATGAGCAGTTCTTC
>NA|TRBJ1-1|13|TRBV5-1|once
CASSIQGFAEAFF
TGCGCCAGCAGCATCCAGGGGTTCGCTGAAGCTTTCTTT
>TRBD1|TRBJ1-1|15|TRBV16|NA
CASSLMGTANTEAFF
TGTGCCAGCAGCCTCATGGGGACAGCAAACACTGAAGCTTTCTTT
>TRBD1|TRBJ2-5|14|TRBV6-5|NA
CASSYRQGQETQYF
TGTGCCAGCAGTTACAGACAGGGTCAAGAGACCCAGTACTTC
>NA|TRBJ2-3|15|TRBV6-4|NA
CASSDGHTLTDTQYF
TGTGCCAGCAGTGATGGGCACACACTCACAGATACGCAGTATTTT
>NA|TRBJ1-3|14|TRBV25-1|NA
CASSAPWGGNTIYF
TGTGCCAGCAGTGCCCCCTGGGGGGGAAACACCATATATTTT
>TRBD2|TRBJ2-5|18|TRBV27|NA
CASSRRTSGGWLQETQYF
TGTGCCAGCAGTCGAAGGACTAGCGGGGGGTGGTTGCAGGAGACCCAGTACTTC
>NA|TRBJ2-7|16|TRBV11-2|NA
CASSSRTEPLRYEQYF
TGTGCCAGCAGCTCCCGGACAGAGCCTCTCCGCTACGAGCAGTACTTC
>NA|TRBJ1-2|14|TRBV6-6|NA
CASSFKQTNYGYTF
TGTGCCAGCAGTTTTAAACAGACTAACTATGGCTACACCTTC
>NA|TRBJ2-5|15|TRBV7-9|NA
CASSERDGARETQYF
TGTGCCAGCAGCGAAAGGGACGGTGCGCGGGAGACCCAGTACTTC
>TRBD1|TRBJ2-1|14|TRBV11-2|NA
CASSLSTGSNEQFF
TGTGCCAGCAGCCTATCGACAGGGTCCAATGAGCAGTTCTTC
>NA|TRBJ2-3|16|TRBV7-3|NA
CASSLTAHPAGDTQYF
TGTGCCAGCAGCCTTACAGCACACCCGGCAGGAGATACGCAGTATTTT
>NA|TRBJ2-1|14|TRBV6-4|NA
CASSRDQSYNEQFF
TGTGCCAGCAGCCGGGACCAGTCCTACAATGAGCAGTTCTTC
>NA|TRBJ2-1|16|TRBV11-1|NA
CASTLSGRLRGGEQFF
TGTGCCAGCACCCTTTCCGGTCGCCTCAGGGGGGGTGAGCAGTTCTTC